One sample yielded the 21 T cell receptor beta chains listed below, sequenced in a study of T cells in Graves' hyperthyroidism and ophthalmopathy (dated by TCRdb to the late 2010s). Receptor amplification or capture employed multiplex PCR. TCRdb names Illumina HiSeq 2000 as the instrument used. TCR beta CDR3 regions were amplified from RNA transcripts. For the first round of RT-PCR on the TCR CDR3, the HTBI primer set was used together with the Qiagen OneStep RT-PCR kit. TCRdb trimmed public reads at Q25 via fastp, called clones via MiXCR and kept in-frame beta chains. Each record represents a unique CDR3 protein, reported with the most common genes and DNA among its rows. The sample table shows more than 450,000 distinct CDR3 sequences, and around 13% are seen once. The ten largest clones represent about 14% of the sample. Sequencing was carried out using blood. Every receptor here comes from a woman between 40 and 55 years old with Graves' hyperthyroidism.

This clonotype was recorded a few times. The CDR3 nucleotides read TGTGCCAGCAGTCCAGGGGGGCGGCAGCCCCAGCATTTT. Protein: CASSPGGRQPQHF. J is TRBJ1-5 and V is TRBV6-1, with TRBD1 identical over 7 bases. Germline values: CDR1 MNHNS, CDR2 SASEGT. V gave up 5 bases and J gave up 7 bases; unmatched junction bases: 5. This CDR3 is built from 13 residues.

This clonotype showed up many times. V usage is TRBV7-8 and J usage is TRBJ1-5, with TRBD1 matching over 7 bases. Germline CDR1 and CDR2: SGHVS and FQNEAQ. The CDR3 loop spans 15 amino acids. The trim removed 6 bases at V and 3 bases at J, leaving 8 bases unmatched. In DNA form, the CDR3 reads TGTGCCAGCAGTCCTGCCGGGACAGACAATCAGCCCCAGCATTTT. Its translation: CASSPAGTDNQPQHF.

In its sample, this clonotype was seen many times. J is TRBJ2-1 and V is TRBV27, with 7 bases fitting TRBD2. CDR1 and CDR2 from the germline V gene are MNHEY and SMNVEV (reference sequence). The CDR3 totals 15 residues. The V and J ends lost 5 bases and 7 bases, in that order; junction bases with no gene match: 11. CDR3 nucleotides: TGTGCCAGCAGTGGCTCTAGCGGTCCCGGAAATGAGCAGTTCTTC. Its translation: CASSGSSGPGNEQFF.

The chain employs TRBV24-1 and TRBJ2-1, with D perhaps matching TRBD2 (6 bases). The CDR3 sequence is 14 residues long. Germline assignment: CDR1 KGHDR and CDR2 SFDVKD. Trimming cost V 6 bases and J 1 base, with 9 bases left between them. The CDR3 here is CATSTGVSYNEQFF. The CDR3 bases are TGTGCCACCAGTACGGGAGTGTCCTACAATGAGCAGTTCTTC.

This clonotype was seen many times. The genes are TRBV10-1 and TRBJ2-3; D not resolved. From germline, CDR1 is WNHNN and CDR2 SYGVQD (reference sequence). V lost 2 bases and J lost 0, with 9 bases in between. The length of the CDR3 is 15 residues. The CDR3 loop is CASSEDSQSTDTQYF. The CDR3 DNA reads TGCGCCAGCAGTGAGGATAGCCAAAGCACAGATACGCAGTATTTT.

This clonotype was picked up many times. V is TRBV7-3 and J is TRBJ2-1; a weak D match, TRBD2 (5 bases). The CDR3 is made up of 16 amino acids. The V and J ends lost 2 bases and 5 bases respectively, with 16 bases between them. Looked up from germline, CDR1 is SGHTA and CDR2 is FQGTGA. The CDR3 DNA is TGTGCCAGCAGCTTAGTATACGGGAAGGAGAACAATGAGCAGTTCTTC. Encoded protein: CASSLVYGKENNEQFF.

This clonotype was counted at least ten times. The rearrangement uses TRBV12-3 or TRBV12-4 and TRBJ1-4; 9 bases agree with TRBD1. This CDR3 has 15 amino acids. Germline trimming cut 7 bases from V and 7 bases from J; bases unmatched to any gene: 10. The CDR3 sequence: CASTPNTGGSEKLFF. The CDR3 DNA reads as TGTGCCAGCACCCCAAACACAGGGGGCAGTGAAAAACTGTTTTTT.

CDR3 sequence: CSARHARKLYNEQFF. The CDR3 nucleotides are TGCAGTGCTAGACATGCACGGAAGTTATACAATGAGCAGTTCTTC. This chain joins TRBV20-1 and TRBJ2-1; no definite D call. This CDR3 comprises 15 residues. V lost 2 bases to trimming and J lost 4 bases, with 15 bases between them. Germline assignment: CDR1 DFQATT and CDR2 SNEGSKA (reference sequence).

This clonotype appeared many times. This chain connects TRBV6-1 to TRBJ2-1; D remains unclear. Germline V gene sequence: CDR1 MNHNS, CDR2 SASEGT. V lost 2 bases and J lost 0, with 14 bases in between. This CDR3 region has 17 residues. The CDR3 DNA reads TGTGCCAGCAGTGAACTTTGGCAGACGAGCTCCTACAATGAGCAGTTCTTC. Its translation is CASSELWQTSSYNEQFF.

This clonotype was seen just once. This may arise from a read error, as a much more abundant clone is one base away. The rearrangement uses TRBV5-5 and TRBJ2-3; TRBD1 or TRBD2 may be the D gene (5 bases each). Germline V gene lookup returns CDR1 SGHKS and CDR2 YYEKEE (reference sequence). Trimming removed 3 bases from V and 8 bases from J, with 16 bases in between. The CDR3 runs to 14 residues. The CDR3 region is CASSSSTGTSTQYF. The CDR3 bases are TGTGCCAGCAGCTCTTCGACCGGGACGAGTACGCAGTATTTT.

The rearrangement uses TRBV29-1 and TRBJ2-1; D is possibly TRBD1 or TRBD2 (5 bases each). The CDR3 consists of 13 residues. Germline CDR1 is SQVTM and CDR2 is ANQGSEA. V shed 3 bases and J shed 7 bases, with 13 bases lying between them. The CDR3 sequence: CSVDPGTQNEQFF. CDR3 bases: TGCAGCGTTGATCCCGGGACCCAAAATGAGCAGTTCTTC.

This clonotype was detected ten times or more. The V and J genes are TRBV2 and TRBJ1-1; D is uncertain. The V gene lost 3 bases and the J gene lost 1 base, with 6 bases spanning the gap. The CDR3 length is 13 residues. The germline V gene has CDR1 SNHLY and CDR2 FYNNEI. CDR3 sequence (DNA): TGTGCCAGCAGTGACGAACAGAACACTGAAGCTTTCTTT. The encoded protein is CASSDEQNTEAFF.

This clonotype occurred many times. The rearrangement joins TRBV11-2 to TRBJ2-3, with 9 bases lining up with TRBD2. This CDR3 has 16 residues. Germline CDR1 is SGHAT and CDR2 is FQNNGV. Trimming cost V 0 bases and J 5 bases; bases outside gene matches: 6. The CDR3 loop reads CASSLEASGKLDTQYF. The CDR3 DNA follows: TGTGCCAGCAGCTTAGAGGCTAGCGGGAAGTTAGATACGCAGTATTTT.

The CDR3 region has the DNA TGCAGTTCTTTAACGGGGGCGGAACAGCCCCAGCATTTT. Its protein product is CSSLTGAEQPQHF. The chain is built from TRBV20-1 and TRBJ1-5, with a weak D call TRBD1 (6 bases). V was cut by 8 bases and J by 7 bases, with 18 bases left in between. Germline CDR1 reads DFQATT; CDR2 reads SNEGSKA (reference sequence). The CDR3 has 13 residues.

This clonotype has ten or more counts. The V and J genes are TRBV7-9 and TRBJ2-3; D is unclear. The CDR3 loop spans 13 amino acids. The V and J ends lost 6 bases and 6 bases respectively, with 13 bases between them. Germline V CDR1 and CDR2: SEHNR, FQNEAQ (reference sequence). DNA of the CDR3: TGTGCCAGCAGTGACAAGCTAAGCGATACGCAGTATTTT. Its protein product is CASSDKLSDTQYF.

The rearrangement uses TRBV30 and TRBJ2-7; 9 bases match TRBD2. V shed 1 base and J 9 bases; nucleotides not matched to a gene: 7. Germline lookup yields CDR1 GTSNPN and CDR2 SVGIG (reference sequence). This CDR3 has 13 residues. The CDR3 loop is CAWSAAGAGGQYF. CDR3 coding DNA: TGTGCCTGGAGTGCGGCGGGAGCGGGGGGGCAGTACTTC. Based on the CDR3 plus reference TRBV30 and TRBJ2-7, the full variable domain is SQTIHQWPATLVQPVGSPLSLECTVEGTSNPNLYWYRQAAGRGLQLLFYSVGIGQISSEVPQNLSASRPQDRQFILSSKKLLLSDSGFYLCAWSAAGAGGQYFGPGTRLTVT.

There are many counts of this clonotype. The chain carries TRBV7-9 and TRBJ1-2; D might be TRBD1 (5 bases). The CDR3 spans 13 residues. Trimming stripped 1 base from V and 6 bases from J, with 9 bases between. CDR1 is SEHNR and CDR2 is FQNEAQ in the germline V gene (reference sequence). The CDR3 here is CASSLGGSDGYTF. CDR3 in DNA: TGTGCCAGCAGCTTAGGGGGGTCGGATGGCTACACCTTC. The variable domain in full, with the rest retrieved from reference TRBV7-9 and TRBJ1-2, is DTGVSQNPRHKITKRGQNVTFRCDPISEHNRLYWYRQTLGQGPEFLTYFQNEAQLEKSRLLSDRFSAERPKGSFSTLEIQRTEQGDSAMYLCASSLGGSDGYTFGSGTRLTVV.

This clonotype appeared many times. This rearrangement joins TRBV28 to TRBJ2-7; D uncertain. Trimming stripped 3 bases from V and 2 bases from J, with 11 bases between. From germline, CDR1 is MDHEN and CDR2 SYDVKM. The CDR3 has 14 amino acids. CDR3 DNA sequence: TGTGCCAGCAGTTTGAGAAGGGTTCCCTACGAGCAGTACTTC. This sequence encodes CASSLRRVPYEQYF.

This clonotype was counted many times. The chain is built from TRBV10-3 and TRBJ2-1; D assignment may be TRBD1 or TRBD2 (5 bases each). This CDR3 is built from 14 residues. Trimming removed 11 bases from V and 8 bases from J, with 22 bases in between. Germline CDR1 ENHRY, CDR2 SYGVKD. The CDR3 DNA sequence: TGTGCCTCCCGGGACGGTATCCGGGTTGATGAGCAGTTCTTC. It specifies CASRDGIRVDEQFF.

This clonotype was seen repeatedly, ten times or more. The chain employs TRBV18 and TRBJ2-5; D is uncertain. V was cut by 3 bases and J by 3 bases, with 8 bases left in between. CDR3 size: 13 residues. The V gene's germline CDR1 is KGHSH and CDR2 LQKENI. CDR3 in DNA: TGTGCCAGCTCACCCGGATCTAAAGAGACCCAGTACTTC. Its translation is CASSPGSKETQYF.

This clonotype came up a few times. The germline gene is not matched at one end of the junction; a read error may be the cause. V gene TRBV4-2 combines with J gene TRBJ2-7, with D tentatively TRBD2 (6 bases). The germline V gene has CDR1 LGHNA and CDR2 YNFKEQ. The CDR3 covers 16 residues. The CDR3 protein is CASSRDPREFSYEQHF. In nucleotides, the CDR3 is TGTGCCAGCAGCCGCGATCCTCGGGAGTTCTCCTACGAGCAGCACTTC.